This T cell receptor (beta chain) appears in the sequencing data of a study of siplizumab effects on memory and regulatory T cells. The assay covered around 9.1 x 10^4 TCR templates per sample. TCRdb keeps only in-frame clones here, not all; method: immunoSEQ multiplex PCR. Found here are 90,000 to 95,000 clones, roughly 93% of them singletons; the top ten hold 5% to 7%. V was pared by 2 bases and J by 5 bases, with 8 bases between. The germline V gene encodes CDR1 SEHNR and CDR2 FQNEAQ (reference sequence). This CDR3 is 13 amino acids long. This sequence was found in a human donor in good health. Sequencing was performed on CD8+ T cells sorted from blood. The V call is TRBV7-9, the J call TRBJ2-3; D remains unclear. CDR3 sequence (DNA): TGTGCCAGCAGCTTATCGGACGAAGATACGCAGTATTTT. Encoded protein: CASSLSDEDTQYF.